Following are 19 T cell receptor beta chains from one sample sequenced in a study of shared clonotypes between healthy human individuals. The naive CD8 fraction comprised CD45RO-negative cells positively selected for CCR7 and excluded terminally differentiated effector memory CD45RA+ cells. Assay used: immunoSEQ multiplex PCR; TCRdb lists only in-frame clones, some missing. The sample lists a few million clones, roughly 95% occurring once. The specimen sequenced was naive CD8+ T cells from PBMCs. Every receptor here comes from a man between 18 and 29 years old in good health. Some clones in this sample may be carry-over from other donors' samples.

The J gene is TRBJ2-7, the V gene TRBV5-1; no definite D call. Between the trimmed V and J ends, which lost 5 bases and 3 bases, there was a span of 12 bases. The CDR3 sequence is 13 residues long. Germline V CDR1 and CDR2: SGHRS, YFSETQ. CDR3 nucleotides: TGCGCCAGCAGAACTTCGAGCGACTACGAGCAGTACTTC. Amino acid sequence: CASRTSSDYEQYF.

The chain uses TRBV10-3 and TRBJ2-3; 12 bases map to TRBD2. Looked up from germline, CDR1 is ENHRY and CDR2 is SYGVKD. Trimming took 8 bases from V and 3 from J; bases not matched to a gene: 6. This CDR3 is built from 15 residues. This CDR3 is CAIPTSGSGTDTQYF. Here the CDR3 DNA reads TGTGCCATCCCGACTAGCGGGAGCGGGACAGATACGCAGTATTTT.

The V call is TRBV6-5, the J call TRBJ1-1; a possible D gene is TRBD1 (6 bases). Germline V gene lookup returns CDR1 MNHEY and CDR2 SVGAGI. This CDR3 has 15 amino acids. V lost 2 bases to trimming and J lost 0 bases, with 10 bases between them. CDR3 residues: CASSYIQGLNTEAFF. CDR3 DNA sequence: TGTGCCAGCAGTTACATACAGGGCCTGAACACTGAAGCTTTCTTT.

The chain employs TRBV4-2 and TRBJ2-7; weak D call: TRBD1 (6 bases). Germline V gene lookup returns CDR1 LGHNA and CDR2 YNFKEQ. V lost 0 bases and J 5 bases, leaving 20 bases between the germline ends. The CDR3 consists of 17 residues. The CDR3 spells CASSQDLSWAGVDEQYF. CDR3 coding DNA: TGTGCCAGCAGCCAAGATCTGTCTTGGGCAGGGGTGGACGAGCAGTACTTC.

The genes are TRBV19 and TRBJ1-2; TRBD1 matches 7 bases. Trimming removed 7 bases from V and 4 bases from J; junction bases left unmatched: 9. The CDR3 contains 14 residues. Germline CDR1 is LNHDA and CDR2 is SQIVND (reference sequence). The DNA for the CDR3 is TGTGCCAGTAACCTTGGGACAGACGGCTATGGCTACACCTTC. The encoded protein is CASNLGTDGYGYTF.

V and J are TRBV9 and TRBJ2-2, with D tentatively TRBD1 or TRBD2 (5 bases each). The CDR3 contains 15 residues. Trimming removed 1 base from V and 6 bases from J, with 13 bases in between. CDR1 SGDLS and CDR2 YYNGEE come from the germline V gene. Written as DNA, the CDR3 is TGTGCCAGCAGCGTATTCGCAGGGCGGGCCGGGGAGCTGTTTTTT. The encoded protein is CASSVFAGRAGELFF.

The genes are TRBV27 and TRBJ1-1; 12 bases map to TRBD1. CDR1 is MNHEY, CDR2 SMNVEV, per germline (reference sequence). Losses at the gene ends were 4 bases for V and 4 bases for J; bases not matched to a gene: 10. There are 17 residues in the CDR3. In nucleotides, the CDR3 is TGTGCCAGCAGTTACCCGGGACAGGGGGCGCGGGGCACTGAAGCTTTCTTT. Protein: CASSYPGQGARGTEAFF.

The rearrangement links TRBV4-2 to TRBJ1-2, with D uncertain. The CDR3 totals 16 residues. The V gene's germline CDR1 is LGHNA and CDR2 YNFKEQ. V shed 0 bases and J shed 0 bases, with 11 bases lying between them. CDR3 in amino acids: CASSQDSYTANYGYTF. As DNA, the CDR3 is TGTGCCAGCAGCCAAGACAGCTATACAGCTAACTATGGCTACACCTTC.

This chain joins TRBV21-1 and TRBJ2-3. TRBV21-1 is flagged as a pseudogene. The CDR3 is 14 amino acids. Written as DNA, the CDR3 is TGTGCCAGGATGGGCGAGAGAGGTCACGATACGCAGTATTTT. Protein sequence: CARMGERGHDTQYF.

The chain joins TRBV15 to TRBJ2-7, with D possibly being TRBD2 (7 bases). V was pared by 8 bases and J by 3 bases, with 14 bases between. Germline CDR1 LNHNV, CDR2 YYDKDF (reference sequence). The CDR3 contains 13 residues. CDR3 sequence: CATSEGGVYEQYF. Here the CDR3 DNA reads TGTGCCACCTCCGAAGGGGGGGTCTACGAGCAGTACTTC.

This clone was found many times. This chain links TRBV27 with TRBJ2-1; D gene ambiguous. Germline CDR1 is MNHEY and CDR2 is SMNVEV (reference sequence). The V end was cut by 2 bases, the J end by 8 bases, with 16 bases between. The CDR3 is 15 amino acids. The CDR3 coding sequence is TGTGCCAGCAGTTTACAAGCCGGCAGAGTCCATGAGCAGTTCTTC. It translates to CASSLQAGRVHEQFF.

The rearrangement links TRBV28 to TRBJ1-5, with D uncertain. Trimming shortened V by 3 bases and J by 0 bases, and 12 bases separated the two germline ends. CDR3 size: 16 residues. Germline CDR1 MDHEN, CDR2 SYDVKM. CDR3 DNA: TGTGCCAGCAGTTTTACGGGGTTTAATAGCAATCAGCCCCAGCATTTT. Its protein product is CASSFTGFNSNQPQHF.

About this clone: The same CDR3 is also encoded by other DNA sequences in this sample. The chain employs TRBV27 and TRBJ2-2; 10 bases fit TRBD2. Germline lookup yields CDR1 MNHEY and CDR2 SMNVEV (reference sequence). This CDR3 has 16 amino acids. With 1 base clipped from V and 5 bases from J, the junction kept 4 bases outside the gene matches. CDR3 in amino acids: CASSLLLAGGTGELFF. CDR3 DNA sequence: TGTGCCAGCAGTTTATTGTTAGCGGGAGGTACCGGGGAGCTGTTTTTT.

The chain links TRBV18 to TRBJ1-1; D call uncertain. Germline V gives CDR1 KGHSH, CDR2 LQKENI. CDR3 length: 12 residues. With 5 bases removed from V and 1 base from J, the gap between germline ends came to 5 bases. The CDR3 reads CASSEGNTEAFF. CDR3 coding DNA: TGTGCCAGCTCAGAAGGGAACACTGAAGCTTTCTTT.

The V gene is TRBV2, the J gene TRBJ1-5; 9 nucleotides align to TRBD1. V was clipped by 2 bases and J by 0 bases; unmatched bases: 2. This CDR3 contains 16 residues. The germline V gene has CDR1 SNHLY and CDR2 FYNNEI. In DNA form, the CDR3 reads TGTGCCAGCAGTGAAAGGGACAGGGATAGCAATCAGCCCCAGCATTTT. Protein sequence: CASSERDRDSNQPQHF.

The chain links TRBV7-2 to TRBJ2-1, with D hard to call. V was clipped by 0 bases and J by 8 bases, with 2 bases between them. The CDR3 consists of 11 residues. Germline CDR1 reads SGHTA; CDR2 reads FQGNSA. The CDR3 loop is CASSLAHEQFF. Written as DNA, the CDR3 is TGTGCCAGCAGCTTAGCCCATGAGCAGTTCTTC. Full variable domain (rest looked up from reference TRBV7-2 and TRBJ2-1): GAGVSQSPSNKVTEKGKDVELRCDPISGHTALYWYRQSLGQGLEFLIYFQGNSAPDKSGLPSDRFSAERTGGSVSTLTIQRTQQEDSAVYLCASSLAHEQFFGPGTRLTVL.

This clone was detected once. This chain uses TRBV30 with TRBJ2-5; unclear D gene. Germline V gives CDR1 GTSNPN, CDR2 SVGIG (reference sequence). V dropped 8 bases and J dropped 2 bases, with 21 bases sitting between them. The CDR3 extends over 15 amino acids. CDR3 in DNA: TGTGCCCAATATAGTATTGTCGGGCGTCAAGAGACCCAGTACTTC. Protein product: CAQYSIVGRQETQYF.

This clone was seen a single time. The V call is TRBV7-3, the J call TRBJ2-1, with D perhaps TRBD2 (6 bases). CDR1 SGHTA and CDR2 FQGTGA come from the germline V gene. This CDR3 is 12 amino acids long. V was shortened by 4 bases and J by 10 bases, with 11 bases between the two germline ends. CDR3 loop: CASSWGAGEQFF. As DNA, the CDR3 is TGTGCCAGCAGCTGGGGAGCGGGCGAGCAGTTCTTC.

CDR3 nucleotide sequence: TGTGCCAGCAGAGCTAGCGGGATCAACTACGAGCAGTACTTC. This encodes CASRASGINYEQYF. This sequence joins TRBV6-1 and TRBJ2-7; TRBD2 aligns across 9 bases. Germline V gene sequence: CDR1 MNHNS, CDR2 SASEGT. The CDR3 is 14 amino acids. Germline trimming cut 6 bases from V and 3 bases from J; bases unmatched to any gene: 6.